A selection of T cell receptor beta chains follows, all from one sample in a study of technical replicates of blood from several donors. Profiling relied on immunoSEQ multiplex PCR, and the TCRdb table lists in-frame clones only, not all of them. The top ten hold over 4% of the sample, which has some 30,000 clones, around 94% seen once. The sample comprised PBMCs. These receptors were collected from a human donor in good health. Some clones in this sample may be carry-over from other donors' samples. CDR3s include the opening cysteine and the closing phenylalanine or tryptophan. D genes are given only for firm matches. Only some rows state a clone size, as once, few, many or a class for expanded clones.

V	size	J	D	DNA	CDR3
TRBV30	-	TRBJ2-3	-	TGTGCCTGGAGCCTCGGGGATACGCAGTATTTT	CAWSLGDTQYF
TRBV29-1	-	TRBJ2-1	-	TGCAGCGTTGTAACTTCTTCCAATGAGCAGTTCTTC	CSVVTSSNEQFF
TRBV28	-	TRBJ2-3	TRBD2	TGTGCCAGCAGTAGCGGGGGAAACACAGATACGCAGTATTTT	CASSSGGNTDTQYF
TRBV29-1	-	TRBJ2-2	TRBD1	TGCAGCGCCAAGGGGTCCGGGACAGAAAACACCGGGGAGCTGTTTTTT	CSAKGSGTENTGELFF
TRBV11-2	-	TRBJ2-7	-	TGTGCCAGCAGCCCAGGTTTGACCGATCGCTCCTACGAGCAGTACTTC	CASSPGLTDRSYEQYF
TRBV9	-	TRBJ2-3	-	TGTGCCAGCAGCGTACGAGTTCGAGATACGCAGTATTTT	CASSVRVRDTQYF
TRBV5-4	-	TRBJ1-3	-	TGTGCCAGCAGCTTTGGACAAGCTTCTGGAAACACCATATATTTT	CASSFGQASGNTIYF
TRBV7-9	-	TRBJ1-5	TRBD1	TGTGCCAGCAGCCAGGACAGGGGTACCCAGCATTTT	CASSQDRGTQHF
TRBV27	-	TRBJ1-2	-	TGTGCCAGTAGAAAGGGACAAAACTATGGCTACACCTTC	CASRKGQNYGYTF
TRBV5-8	-	TRBJ2-5	TRBD2	TGTGCCAGCAGCTTGGAAGGTAGCGGGAGGGCCAGGGAGACCCAGTACTTC	CASSLEGSGRARETQYF
TRBV21-1	-	TRBJ1-5	-	TGTGCCAGCAGCGAAACGGAGAATAGCAATCAGCCCCAGCATTTT	CASSETENSNQPQHF
TRBV6-1	-	TRBJ2-7	TRBD1	TGTGCCAGCAGTGAAGATGCAGGGGGCCCCTACGAGCAGTACTTC	CASSEDAGGPYEQYF
TRBV5-6	-	TRBJ1-1	-	TGTGCCAGCAGCATACCCGGGGGTGGGACTGAAGCTTTCTTT	CASSIPGGGTEAFF
TRBV18	-	TRBJ1-2	-	TGTGCCAGCTCACCAGCCGCGCCAGGGGCGGACTATGGCTACACCTTC	CASSPAAPGADYGYTF
TRBV6-5	medium-sized	TRBJ1-6	TRBD1	TGTGCCAGCAGTTACTCCGGGGACAGGGGATCACCCCTCCACTTT	CASSYSGDRGSPLHF
TRBV7-9	-	TRBJ2-3	TRBD2	TGTGCCAGCAGCCCGAGGGCGAGCGGGAGGGTAGATACGCAGTATTTT	CASSPRASGRVDTQYF
TRBV4-3	once	TRBJ2-1	TRBD2	TGCGCCAGCAGCCAAGATGGCGCTAGCGGTAACTACAATGAGCAGTTCTTC	CASSQDGASGNYNEQFF
TRBV2	-	TRBJ1-2	TRBD1	TGTGCCAGCAGAGGACAGGGTCATGGCTACACCTTC	CASRGQGHGYTF
TRBV5-1	-	TRBJ2-2	-	TGCGCCAGCAGCGGGGGGGGGCCCACCGGGGAGCTGTTTTTT	CASSGGGPTGELFF
TRBV6-5	-	TRBJ1-2	TRBD1	TGTGCCAGCAGTTGGGGACAGCGTAACTATGGCTACACCTTC	CASSWGQRNYGYTF
TRBV4-3	-	TRBJ2-7	TRBD1	TGCGCCAGCAGCCCGGAGACAGGGCGCAACGAGCAGTACTTC	CASSPETGRNEQYF
TRBV27	-	TRBJ2-1	-	TGTGCCAGCTGTATAGCGGTCGTCTGCAATGAGCAGTTCTTC	CASCIAVVCNEQFF
TRBV6-1	-	TRBJ2-7	TRBD2	TGTGCCAGCAGTGAAGGTGGACTAGCGTACTACGAGCAGTACTTC	CASSEGGLAYYEQYF
TRBV27	-	TRBJ2-7	TRBD2	TGTGCCAGCAGTTTGTTGACGGGAGGCACCTCCTACGAGCAGTACTTC	CASSLLTGGTSYEQYF
TRBV7-6	-	TRBJ2-7	-	TGTGCCAGCAGCCCCGGGTCAGTCTCCTACGAGCAGTACTTC	CASSPGSVSYEQYF
TRBV29-1	-	TRBJ2-3	TRBD2	TGCAGCGTTGCAAGGGAGGGCTACGGCACAGATACGCAGTATTTT	CSVAREGYGTDTQYF
TRBV4-2	once	TRBJ1-4	-	TGTGCCAGCAGCCAACGGACTACAACTAATGAAAAACTGTTTTTT	CASSQRTTTNEKLFF
TRBV29-1	-	TRBJ2-7	-	TGCAGCGTTGAAACGTACGGACAGAGGTACTTC	CSVETYGQRYF
TRBV5-1	-	TRBJ2-7	-	TGCGCCAGCAGCTTGGGAAGACAGGCCTACGAGCAGTACTTC	CASSLGRQAYEQYF
TRBV29-1	-	TRBJ2-7	TRBD2	TGCAGCGTCCATCGGGCGGGGGACGAGCAGTACTTC	CSVHRAGDEQYF
TRBV7-6	-	TRBJ1-2	TRBD1	TGTGCCAGCAGCCCATCCTCGGCAGGGGGCCATGGCTACACCTTC	CASSPSSAGGHGYTF
TRBV29-1	-	TRBJ2-5	-	TGCAGCGTTGGGGTAACGGCGGAAGAGACCCAGTACTTC	CSVGVTAEETQYF
TRBV12-5	-	TRBJ2-2	-	TGTGCTAGTGGTTTGGACCCCGTAGGAGGGTACCCCGGGGAGCTGTTTTTT	CASGLDPVGGYPGELFF
TRBV7-8	-	TRBJ2-7	TRBD2	TGTGCCAGCAGCCGCGGACTAGCGACACAACTGGGGGCCTACGAGCAGTACTTC	CASSRGLATQLGAYEQYF
TRBV2	-	TRBJ2-6	-	TGTGCCAGCGACAGGCCGACCGCTGGCTCTGGGGCCAACGTCCTGACTTTC	CASDRPTAGSGANVLTF
TRBV6-5	-	TRBJ2-7	TRBD2	TGTGCCAGCAGCTCCACCGGGACTATCCCCTACGAGCAGTACTTC	CASSSTGTIPYEQYF
TRBV6-6	-	TRBJ2-3	TRBD1	TGTGCCAGCAACCGGGACAGGCCCACAGATACGCAGTATTTT	CASNRDRPTDTQYF
TRBV6-1	-	TRBJ1-1	-	TGTGCCAGCAGTGAAGGGGAGTACACTGAAGCTTTCTTT	CASSEGEYTEAFF
TRBV2	-	TRBJ2-7	TRBD2	TGTCGAAGCACCCGCTATTGGCGGGGGGGCCATGAGCAGTACTTC	CRSTRYWRGGHEQYF
TRBV5-6	-	TRBJ1-2	-	TGTGCCAGCAGCGCATACAGGGCCCGTATAGGCTACACCTTC	CASSAYRARIGYTF
TRBV6-5	-	TRBJ2-5	TRBD2	TGTGCCAGCAGTTACTCGGTTACTAGCGGAACGGGGACCCAGTACTTC	CASSYSVTSGTGTQYF
TRBV6-5	-	TRBJ1-2	-	TGTGCCAGCACCCGGGGGGGCGGGAACTATGGCTACACCTTC	CASTRGGGNYGYTF
TRBV4-3	-	TRBJ2-7	TRBD2	TGCGCCAGCAGCCAAGATCGGAGCGGGAGGTACGAGCAGTACTTC	CASSQDRSGRYEQYF